These T cell receptor beta chains were read from a single sample in a study of cytomegalovirus exposure and HLA in healthy donors. Here immunoSEQ multiplex PCR was the method, and the copy in TCRdb shows in-frame clones only, minus some. This sample has under 200,000 clones, with 80% found just once. What was sequenced was PBMCs. The receptors were sampled from a man aged 30 to 45 in good health and CMV-seronegative. The CDR3 runs from the conserved cysteine through the conserved F or W. A D gene is named only where the DNA matches it firmly. Clone size is given for some rows only: seen once, a few or many times, or a class if the clone is expanded.

clone size	V gene	D gene	CDR3 length	J gene	CDR3 protein	CDR3 DNA
-	TRBV18	TRBD1	15	TRBJ2-1	CASSLTGVSYNEQFF	TGTGCCAGCTCCCTTACAGGGGTATCCTACAATGAGCAGTTCTTC
-	TRBV7-6	-	14	TRBJ1-1	CASRAFSLNTEAFF	TGTGCCAGCAGGGCTTTCTCACTGAACACTGAAGCTTTCTTT
few	TRBV7-8	-	18	TRBJ2-3	CASSPERDSEFLTDTQYF	TGTGCCAGCAGCCCTGAAAGGGACTCGGAGTTCCTCACAGATACGCAGTATTTT
-	TRBV27	TRBD1	15	TRBJ1-2	CASSSRTGPTYGYTF	TGTGCCAGCAGTTCACGGACAGGACCAACCTATGGCTACACCTTC
-	TRBV5-1	TRBD2	15	TRBJ2-7	CASSSTASGAYEQYF	TGCGCCAGCAGCTCCACGGCTAGCGGGGCCTACGAGCAGTACTTC
-	TRBV29-1	TRBD1	13	TRBJ2-7	CSVPGDRGLEQYF	TGCAGCGTACCTGGGGACAGGGGGCTTGAGCAGTACTTC
-	TRBV4-1	TRBD1	16	TRBJ2-7	CASSQKTGTGFWEQYF	TGCGCCAGCAGCCAAAAGACCGGGACAGGGTTCTGGGAGCAGTACTTC
once	TRBV7-9	-	12	TRBJ1-1	CASSFTGTEAFF	TGTGCCAGCAGCTTTACAGGCACTGAAGCTTTCTTT
-	TRBV28	-	18	TRBJ1-5	CASSTYPGTGGSNQPQHF	TGTGCCAGCAGCACCTACCCCGGGACGGGAGGTAGCAATCAGCCCCAGCATTTT
-	TRBV15	-	14	TRBJ1-1	CATSRDWANTEAFF	TGTGCCACCAGCAGAGATTGGGCGAACACTGAAGCTTTCTTT
-	TRBV5-4	-	14	TRBJ2-1	CASSLKAEYNEQFF	TGTGCCAGCAGCTTGAAGGCGGAATACAATGAGCAGTTCTTC
-	TRBV2	TRBD2	12	TRBJ2-7	CASLAGGGEQYF	TGTGCCAGCTTAGCGGGAGGAGGCGAGCAGTACTTC
-	TRBV9	TRBD1	13	TRBJ1-2	CASSVDRGYGYTF	TGTGCCAGCAGCGTGGACAGGGGCTATGGCTACACCTTC
-	TRBV7-9	-	12	TRBJ1-2	CASSSRQAVVPF	TGTGCCAGCAGCTCGAGACAGGCCGTGGTTCCCTTC
-	TRBV28	TRBD1	15	TRBJ1-2	CASVPGDRGLYGYTF	TGTGCCAGCGTCCCGGGGGACAGGGGTTTATATGGCTACACCTTC
-	TRBV6-4	-	17	TRBJ1-1	CASSLTAKGNMNTEAFF	TGTGCCAGCAGTCTGACAGCGAAGGGAAATATGAACACTGAAGCTTTCTTT
-	TRBV18	-	14	TRBJ1-2	CASSPNREHYGYTF	TGTGCCAGCTCTCCCAACAGGGAACACTATGGCTACACCTTC
-	TRBV7-9	-	11	TRBJ2-7	CASSSRYEQYF	TGTGCCAGCAGCTCGCGATACGAGCAGTACTTC
few	TRBV4-3	-	14	TRBJ1-2	CASSQGLNDNGYTF	TGCGCCAGCAGCCAAGGGCTGAACGACAATGGCTACACCTTC
-	TRBV9	TRBD2	17	TRBJ2-5	CASGDGLAGGYQETQYF	TGTGCCAGCGGAGATGGACTAGCGGGGGGATACCAAGAGACCCAGTACTTC
once	TRBV27	-	15	TRBJ2-2	CASSPGLGGSGELFF	TGTGCCAGCAGCCCCGGACTAGGGGGTTCCGGGGAGCTGTTTTTT
-	TRBV28	TRBD1	15	TRBJ1-2	CASTVIPGQQSGYTF	TGTGCCAGCACCGTGATCCCGGGACAGCAGTCGGGCTACACCTTC
-	TRBV30	TRBD2	15	TRBJ2-7	CAWSLNGRRAYEQYF	TGTGCCTGGAGTTTAAACGGGAGGAGGGCCTACGAGCAGTACTTC
few	TRBV28	-	16	TRBJ1-2	CASSPSLAGGYYGYTF	TGTGCCAGCAGTCCATCACTAGCTGGCGGATACTATGGCTACACCTTC
-	TRBV11-3	TRBD1	15	TRBJ2-7	CASSSPGQAAYEQYF	TGTGCCAGCAGCTCGCCCGGACAGGCTGCCTACGAGCAGTACTTC
-	TRBV28	TRBD1	15	TRBJ1-5	CASSSDRVGNQPQHF	TGTGCCAGCAGTTCCGACAGGGTAGGCAATCAGCCCCAGCATTTT
-	TRBV30	TRBD1	15	TRBJ2-5	CAWSLGQGERETQYF	TGTGCCTGGAGTTTGGGACAGGGGGAGAGGGAGACCCAGTACTTC
-	TRBV6-6	TRBD1	14	TRBJ1-4	CASSLDRAGEKLFF	TGTGCCAGCAGTTTGGACAGGGCGGGGGAAAAACTGTTTTTT
-	TRBV10-2	TRBD2	15	TRBJ2-7	CASMPTSGSFYEQYF	TGCGCCAGCATGCCGACTAGCGGATCCTTCTACGAGCAGTACTTC
-	TRBV28	-	14	TRBJ1-5	CASSFGVGNQPQHF	TGTGCCAGCAGTTTCGGGGTGGGCAATCAGCCCCAGCATTTT
-	TRBV28	-	14	TRBJ1-6	CASMDLPGGSPLHF	TGTGCCAGCATGGACCTACCGGGAGGGTCACCCCTCCACTTT
few	TRBV7-3	-	15	TRBJ2-1	CASSLTGGAANEQFF	TGTGCCAGCAGCCTTACAGGGGGGGCGGCCAATGAGCAGTTCTTC